One sample yielded the 22 T cell receptor beta chains listed below, sequenced in a study of T cell changes during pregnancy in multiple sclerosis (dated by TCRdb to about 2019). Libraries were built with the immunoSEQ multiplex PCR assay. This is the immuneACCESS table as TCRdb keeps it, with only in-frame sequences that have V and J called. A part of the clones is gone; compared with another copy, unresolved V genes explain less than half, and the rest is unexplained. The sample table contains about 110,000 clones; only one count was recorded for 90% to 95% of them. The top ten clonotypes cover about 3% of the sample. The specimen comprised peripheral blood, sampled after pregnancy. These receptor sequences come from a female donor with multiple sclerosis, enrolled in a pregnancy study.

V gene TRBV11-3 combines with J gene TRBJ2-7; maybe TRBD1 (5 bases). This CDR3 region has 15 residues. Germline CDR1 is SGHNT and CDR2 is YENEEA. Trimming cost V 6 bases and J 3 bases, with 18 bases left between them. CDR3 residues: CASRYPETDDYEQYF. CDR3 DNA: TGTGCCAGCAGGTATCCGGAGACAGACGACTACGAGCAGTACTTC.

The chain joins TRBV5-1 to TRBJ2-7; the match to TRBD2 covers 8 bases. The CDR3 extends over 14 amino acids. The germline V gene encodes CDR1 SGHRS and CDR2 YFSETQ. The V segment lost 7 bases and the J segment 3 bases; nucleotides outside the gene matches: 9. The CDR3 nucleotides are TGCGCCAGCCGGGAGGGAATAGCGAACTACGAGCAGTACTTC. The encoded protein is CASREGIANYEQYF.

This chain connects TRBV6-1 to TRBJ1-5, with TRBD1 matching 7 bases. The CDR3 has 13 amino acids. In germline, CDR1 is MNHNS, CDR2 SASEGT. The V segment lost 4 bases and the J segment 5 bases; nucleotides outside the gene matches: 2. The CDR3 region is CASSGTGDQPQHF. The CDR3 nucleotides are TGTGCCAGCAGTGGGACAGGTGATCAGCCCCAGCATTTT.

V gene TRBV5-4 combines with J gene TRBJ1-3, with 11 bases aligning to TRBD1. The CDR3 loop spans 15 amino acids. The trim removed 5 bases at V and 2 bases at J, leaving 3 bases unmatched. Germline V lookup: CDR1 SGHNT, CDR2 YYREEE (reference sequence). CDR3 region: CASSPDRGPGNTIYF. As DNA, the CDR3 is TGTGCCAGCAGTCCGGACAGGGGGCCTGGAAACACCATATATTTT.

The rearrangement uses TRBV29-1 and TRBJ1-1, with D tentatively TRBD1 (5 bases). Trimming pared 6 bases from V and 5 bases from J, leaving 19 bases between. The germline CDR1 and CDR2 sequences are SQVTM and ANQGSEA. This CDR3 is built from 14 residues. CDR3 DNA sequence: TGCAGCGTCGGACCGCTAGGGGATTGGACTGAAGCTTTCTTT. It encodes CSVGPLGDWTEAFF. The full variable domain, its missing parts supplied by reference TRBV29-1 and TRBJ1-1, is SAVISQKPSRDICQRGTSLTIQCQVDSQVTMMFWYRQQPGQSLTLIATANQGSEATYESGFVIDKFPISRPNLTFSTLTVSNMSPEDSSIYLCSVGPLGDWTEAFFGQGTRLTVV.

The V and J genes are TRBV19 and TRBJ1-5; D unresolved. The CDR3 runs 10 residues. V lost 7 bases, J lost 5 bases, and 3 bases lay in between. Germline CDR1 LNHDA, CDR2 SQIVND (reference sequence). The CDR3 here is CASTDQPQHF. The CDR3 region has the DNA TGTGCCAGTACCGATCAGCCCCAGCATTTT.

The chain uses TRBV4-1 and TRBJ1-1, with D perhaps matching TRBD1 (6 bases). Trimming removed 6 bases at V and 6 bases at J, with 14 bases between. CDR1 MGHRA and CDR2 YSYEKL come from the germline V gene. The CDR3 loop spans 13 amino acids. The CDR3 bases are TGCGCCAGCAGTCATGCAGGGGCCGCTGAAGCTTTCTTT. Protein sequence: CASSHAGAAEAFF.

The V and J genes are TRBV9 and TRBJ2-6; D perhaps matches TRBD1 (6 bases). The CDR3 sequence is 18 residues long. CDR1 SGDLS and CDR2 YYNGEE come from the germline V gene. The ends were cut back, 4 bases at V and 4 bases at J, with 21 bases in the middle. The CDR3 is CASSPQPQGSGGANVLTF. CDR3 nucleotides: TGTGCCAGCAGCCCCCAGCCCCAGGGGTCCGGAGGGGCCAACGTCCTGACTTTC.

The rearrangement uses TRBV7-2 and TRBJ2-6; D is possibly TRBD1 (5 bases). CDR3 size: 20 residues. Germline V lookup: CDR1 SGHTA, CDR2 FQGNSA. Trimming removed 0 bases at V and 0 bases at J, with 18 bases between. CDR3 region: CASSLASGPRVSSGANVLTF. DNA for the CDR3: TGTGCCAGCAGCTTAGCTTCAGGGCCAAGAGTGAGCTCTGGGGCCAACGTCCTGACTTTC.

CDR3 residues: CSVALLAVQETQYF. The CDR3 coding sequence is TGCAGCGTAGCTCTCCTAGCGGTCCAAGAGACCCAGTACTTC. The V call is TRBV29-1, the J call TRBJ2-5, with 7 positions matching TRBD2. J was trimmed by 1 base and V by 6 bases; bases with no gene match: 8. There are 14 residues in the CDR3. Germline CDR1 SQVTM, CDR2 ANQGSEA.

The V call is TRBV27, the J call TRBJ2-1; TRBD1 aligns across 8 bases. The CDR3 loop spans 17 amino acids. CDR1 is MNHEY and CDR2 is SMNVEV in the germline V gene (reference sequence). Trimming removed 5 bases from V and 2 bases from J; junction bases left unmatched: 11. CDR3 region: CASSPPPDRVPYNEQFF. CDR3 sequence (DNA): TGTGCCAGCAGTCCCCCCCCGGACAGGGTACCCTACAATGAGCAGTTCTTC.

This sequence joins TRBV9 and TRBJ2-5, with D tentatively TRBD1 (5 bases). Trimming cost V 0 bases and J 5 bases, with 8 bases left between them. This CDR3 region has 13 residues. Germline V gene lookup returns CDR1 SGDLS and CDR2 YYNGEE. This CDR3 reads CASSVGGTETQYF. As DNA, the CDR3 is TGTGCCAGCAGCGTAGGGGGCACGGAGACCCAGTACTTC.

V and J are TRBV5-1 and TRBJ2-3; tentative D call: TRBD2 (5 bases). CDR3 size: 14 residues. The germline V gene encodes CDR1 SGHRS and CDR2 YFSETQ. V was shortened by 5 bases and J by 1 base, with 11 bases between the two germline ends. CDR3 residues: CASRGILGTDTQYF. CDR3 bases: TGCGCCAGCAGAGGCATACTAGGCACAGATACGCAGTATTTT.

This chain links TRBV6-1 with TRBJ1-3; D uncertain. CDR3 length: 13 residues. Per germline, CDR1 MNHNS and CDR2 SASEGT. V was clipped by 8 bases and J by 4 bases, with 12 bases between them. CDR3 DNA: TGTGCCAGCGCGGGGTCGGAAGGAAACACCATATATTTT. The encoded protein is CASAGSEGNTIYF.

This clone was detected only once. The V call is TRBV27, the J call TRBJ1-5; D is unresolved. The germline V gene has CDR1 MNHEY and CDR2 SMNVEV (reference sequence). The CDR3 has 16 residues. V shed 2 bases and J shed 4 bases, with 15 bases lying between them. The CDR3 nucleotides are TGTGCCAGCAGTTTAAAAGGGCGGGCAGATAATCAGCCCCAGCATTTT. Protein: CASSLKGRADNQPQHF.

V gene TRBV19 combines with J gene TRBJ2-3, with 7 nucleotides matching TRBD2. Trimming at V came to 6 bases and at J to 2 bases, leaving 17 bases not matched to a gene. Germline V gene data show CDR1 as LNHDA and CDR2 as SQIVND (reference sequence). The CDR3 extends over 18 amino acids. The chain's CDR3 is CASSYPPVWGGTTDTQYF. In DNA form, the CDR3 reads TGTGCCAGTAGCTACCCCCCGGTTTGGGGGGGGACCACAGATACGCAGTATTTT.

V usage is TRBV7-3 and J usage is TRBJ1-1, with a weak D call TRBD1 (5 bases). The CDR3 loop spans 17 amino acids. Germline V gives CDR1 SGHTA, CDR2 FQGTGA. V dropped 2 bases and J dropped 1 base, with 17 bases sitting between them. The CDR3 DNA is TGTGCCAGCAGCTTATCCGCGGTGGGCAGGGCGAACACTGAAGCTTTCTTT. It encodes CASSLSAVGRANTEAFF. The full variable domain, with the rest looked up from reference TRBV7-3 and TRBJ1-1, is GAGVSQTPSNKVTEKGKYVELRCDPISGHTALYWYRQSLGQGPEFLIYFQGTGAADDSGLPNDRFFAVRPEGSVSTLKIQRTERGDSAVYLCASSLSAVGRANTEAFFGQGTRLTVV.

This clone was recorded once. This chain joins TRBV6-4 and TRBJ2-3; 7 nucleotides agree with TRBD2. This CDR3 spans 15 amino acids. The J segment lost 2 bases and the V segment lost 0 bases, leaving 2 bases of the junction unmatched. Germline CDR1 MRHNA, CDR2 SNTAGT. CDR3 sequence: CASSDSSGNTDTQYF. DNA of the CDR3: TGTGCCAGCAGTGACTCGAGCGGGAACACAGATACGCAGTATTTT.

The V and J genes are TRBV4-1 and TRBJ2-1, with 7 bases identical to TRBD1. The J segment lost 8 bases and the V segment lost 4 bases, leaving 8 bases of the junction unmatched. Germline V gene sequence: CDR1 MGHRA, CDR2 YSYEKL. The CDR3 sequence is 14 residues long. CDR3 sequence reads: CASSLLGQKDEQFF. The CDR3 nucleotides are TGCGCCAGCAGCCTATTGGGACAGAAGGATGAGCAGTTCTTC.

The chain is built from TRBV19 and TRBJ1-5, with 9 bases lining up with TRBD1. The CDR3 covers 14 residues. Germline assignment: CDR1 LNHDA and CDR2 SQIVND (reference sequence). V was clipped by 6 bases and J by 11 bases; unmatched bases: 11. The CDR3 coding sequence is TGTGCCAGTAGACCGGGACAGGGAACCTGGGCCCAGCATTTT. It encodes CASRPGQGTWAQHF.

The chain uses TRBV28 and TRBJ2-1; TRBD2 agrees at 8 bases. There are 15 residues in the CDR3. V gave up 5 bases and J gave up 2 bases; unmatched junction bases: 5. The germline V gene has CDR1 MDHEN and CDR2 SYDVKM. CDR3 DNA: TGTGCCAGCAGTCCATTAGCGGGGCCCTACAATGAGCAGTTCTTC. As protein: CASSPLAGPYNEQFF. The full variable domain, rest sourced from reference TRBV28 and TRBJ2-1, is DVKVTQSSRYLVKRTGEKVFLECVQDMDHENMFWYRQDPGLGLRLIYFSYDVKMKEKGDIPEGYSVSREKKERFSLILESASTNQTSMYLCASSPLAGPYNEQFFGPGTRLTVL.

The chain recombines TRBV7-3 with TRBJ1-1; no clear D gene. There are 15 residues in the CDR3. Between the trimmed V and J ends, which lost 5 bases and 5 bases, there was a span of 18 bases. CDR1 and CDR2 from the germline V gene are SGHTA and FQGTGA. The CDR3 is CASSKSPSPETEAFF. Here the CDR3 DNA reads TGTGCCAGCAGCAAATCTCCGAGCCCTGAGACTGAAGCTTTCTTT.